Listed here are 17 T cell receptor beta chains from one sample, sequenced in a study of T-cell reconstitution after alpha-beta-depleted transplantation in children. Unique molecular identifiers were used in preparing the TCRbeta library. TCRdb fed the PCR reads into MiXCR, producing one record per CDR3 protein. The data show about 250,000 distinct CDR3 sequences, roughly a quarter seen once. This specimen consisted of PBMCs, mostly from graft donor cells, obtained 360 days after TCRalphabeta/CD19-depleted stem cell transplant. These receptors were collected from a female patient between 2 and 15 years old who had a stem cell transplant for congenital amegakaryocytic thrombocytopenia, so the T cells may come from the graft donor.

CDR3 coding DNA: TGTGCCATCAGTGAGTCCAAGACACAAACAGGGGGCGCGAGGCCCCAGCATTTT. Translating gives CAISESKTQTGGARPQHF. J is TRBJ1-5 and V is TRBV10-3; 9 positions match TRBD1. V gave up 0 bases and J gave up 9 bases; unmatched junction bases: 15. This CDR3 region has 18 residues. Germline CDR1 reads ENHRY; CDR2 reads SYGVKD.

As concerns this clonotype: The limits of the CDR3 on the DNA are not certain, so only TCRdb's listed CDR3 is given. The chain combines TRBV7-3 with TRBJ1-4; TRBD1 is taken as the D call from the table, unchecked against the DNA. CDR1 and CDR2 (germline): SGHTA, FQGTGA. Inclusive of both ends, the CDR3 amounts to 16 amino acids. This chain's CDR3 is CASSPRGTGLGKNCFF.

The genes are TRBV3-1 and TRBJ2-7, with 13 bases identical to TRBD2. The CDR3 consists of 16 residues. The germline V gene encodes CDR1 LGHDT and CDR2 YNNKEL (reference sequence). J lost 5 bases, V lost 1 base, and 5 bases had no gene match. The DNA of the CDR3 is TGTGCCAGCAGCCAAGGACTAGCGGGAGGATCTAACGAGCAGTACTTC. Amino acids: CASSQGLAGGSNEQYF.

This clonotype came up many times. This rearrangement joins TRBV12-3 or TRBV12-4 to TRBJ1-1; D gene ambiguous. The CDR3 has 14 amino acids. V was clipped by 3 bases and J by 5 bases, with 13 bases between them. CDR3 sequence: CASSFNKGGTEAFF. CDR3 nucleotide sequence: TGTGCCAGCAGTTTCAATAAAGGTGGAACTGAAGCTTTCTTT.

This clonotype has just a few counts. The chain uses TRBV12-3 or TRBV12-4 and TRBJ2-1, with D perhaps TRBD2 (6 bases). Trimming left V 2 bases short and J 4 bases short, with 12 bases between. This CDR3 region has 15 residues. The CDR3 spells CASSLTSPGYNEQFF. The CDR3 coding sequence is TGTGCCAGCAGTTTAACTAGCCCCGGGTACAATGAGCAGTTCTTC.

This clonotype occurred a few times. The chain combines TRBV10-3 with TRBJ2-1, with unresolved D. Germline V CDR1 and CDR2: ENHRY, SYGVKD. V lost 1 base and J lost 0, with 10 bases in between. This CDR3 contains 16 residues. The CDR3 DNA reads TGTGCCATCAGTGAGTTTGCGCCAAGCTCCTACAATGAGCAGTTCTTC. Residues: CAISEFAPSSYNEQFF.

This clonotype has more than one count but fewer than ten. The gene calls are TRBV7-2 and TRBJ1-5; D is unresolved. V was pared by 1 base and J by 3 bases, with 4 bases between. The CDR3 extends over 13 amino acids. The germline V gene encodes CDR1 SGHTA and CDR2 FQGNSA. In nucleotides, the CDR3 is TGTGCCAGCAGCTTAGAGACCAATCAGCCCCAGCATTTT. Protein sequence: CASSLETNQPQHF.

This clonotype was counted ten times or more. The V call is TRBV11-2, the J call TRBJ1-6; TRBD1 matches at 7 bases. V was clipped by 1 base and J by 10 bases; unmatched bases: 7. Germline lookup yields CDR1 SGHAT and CDR2 FQNNGV. The CDR3 has 15 amino acids. The CDR3 loop is CASSLASGGWSPLHF. The CDR3 coding sequence is TGTGCCAGCAGCTTAGCGTCAGGGGGATGGTCACCCCTCCACTTT.

The V and J genes are TRBV3-1 and TRBJ2-5, with TRBD2 matching 12 bases. CDR3 length equals 15 residues. Per the germline V gene, CDR1 is LGHDT and CDR2 is YNNKEL (reference sequence). V gave up 3 bases and J gave up 5 bases; unmatched junction bases: 4. The DNA of the CDR3 is TGTGCCAGCAGCCAGGCTAGCGGGGGGGCGGAGACCCAGTACTTC. It specifies CASSQASGGAETQYF.

Notes on this clonotype: A clone one base away is much larger, so this may be a read error. V gene TRBV11-2 combines with J gene TRBJ2-5; no clear D. Germline CDR1 is SGHAT and CDR2 is FQNNGV. This CDR3 spans 14 amino acids. The CDR3 sequence: CSSSLVGNQETQYF. As DNA, the CDR3 is TGTTCCAGCAGCTTAGTGGGGAACCAAGAGACCCAGTACTTC.

This clonotype was detected only a few times. The rearrangement links TRBV29-1 to TRBJ2-1; 11 bases line up with TRBD2. This CDR3 contains 14 residues. Germline CDR1 is SQVTM and CDR2 is ANQGSEA. V lost 8 bases and J lost 4; bases outside the gene matches: 7. The CDR3 bases are TGCAGCTCAGGACTAGCGGGTGCATACAATGAGCAGTTCTTC. It is translated as CSSGLAGAYNEQFF.

This clonotype was observed a handful of times. The rearrangement uses TRBV12-3 or TRBV12-4 and TRBJ1-2; no definite D call. The CDR3 runs to 15 residues. Trimming pared 6 bases from V and 3 bases from J, leaving 17 bases between. The CDR3: CASSLGWGRHYGYTF. The CDR3 coding sequence is TGTGCCAGCAGCTTGGGCTGGGGTAGACACTATGGCTACACCTTC.

This clonotype was seen only a few times. This chain uses TRBV29-1 with TRBJ1-1; D not resolved. Germline V lookup: CDR1 SQVTM, CDR2 ANQGSEA. The germline V and J ends were trimmed by 4 bases and 4 bases, with 16 bases remaining between them. CDR3 size: 14 residues. The CDR3 DNA follows: TGCAGCGTTGTCCCAGGCCAATCGTTCACTGAAGCTTTCTTT. Translation: CSVVPGQSFTEAFF.

The chain employs TRBV14 and TRBJ2-1; maybe TRBD2 (6 bases). V lost 3 bases, J lost 3 bases, and 15 bases lay in between. CDR1 and CDR2 from the germline V gene are SGHDN and FVKESK. The CDR3 spans 16 residues. The CDR3 protein is CASSQYGGEYYNEQFF. The CDR3 DNA is TGTGCCAGCAGCCAGTATGGCGGGGAATACTACAATGAGCAGTTCTTC.

This chain links TRBV3-1 with TRBJ2-3, with D perhaps TRBD1 (5 bases). Trimming removed 1 base at V and 0 bases at J, with 20 bases between. The CDR3 is made up of 19 amino acids. The V gene's germline CDR1 is LGHDT and CDR2 YNNKEL (reference sequence). The CDR3 reads CASSQALARKRGSTDTQYF. The CDR3 coding sequence is TGTGCCAGCAGCCAAGCCCTGGCCCGGAAAAGGGGTAGCACAGATACGCAGTATTTT.

The chain is built from TRBV10-3 and TRBJ1-1, with D perhaps matching TRBD1 (5 bases). Trimming stripped 4 bases from V and 1 base from J, with 19 bases between. CDR3 size: 17 residues. Germline V gene lookup returns CDR1 ENHRY and CDR2 SYGVKD. Here the CDR3 DNA reads TGTGCCATCAGTGCTTCAGTAGGGGCTCTTCGGAACACTGAAGCTTTCTTT. Its translation: CAISASVGALRNTEAFF.

This clonotype was seen repeatedly, ten times or more. The V call is TRBV11-1, the J call TRBJ2-1; no clear D gene. The CDR3 runs 11 residues. Germline-derived CDR1 and CDR2 are SGHAT and FQDESV (reference sequence). The V end was cut by 2 bases, the J end by 8 bases, with 4 bases between. The DNA of the CDR3 is TGTGCCAGCAGCTTATTTGATGAGCAGTTCTTC. It yields the protein CASSLFDEQFF.